Only a few counts were recorded for the clone carrying this T cell receptor beta chain. This sample is drawn from a study of technical replicates of blood from several donors. The V gene lost 0 bases and the J gene lost 7 bases, with 6 bases spanning the gap. The CDR3 has 12 amino acids. Looked up from germline, CDR1 is MGHRA and CDR2 is YSYEKL. Profiled with immunoSEQ multiplex PCR; TCRdb holds only in-frame clones, not every one. Of over 10,000 clones listed, approximately 86% are singletons. Sequencing was performed on PBMCs. This sequence joins TRBV4-1 and TRBJ2-5, with no clear D. The clonotype comes from a human donor in good health. CDR3 DNA: TGCGCCAGCAGCCAAGAGTACGGGACCCAGTACTTC. The encoded protein is CASSQEYGTQYF.